A selection of T cell receptor beta chains follows, all from one sample in a study of blood T cell repertoires in COVID-19. Method: immunoSEQ multiplex PCR; TCRdb's copy keeps in-frame clones and lacks some. The profile shows under 250,000 clones, about 78% of them singletons. Material: peripheral blood. The receptors come from a woman aged 70 to 79 with acute or convalescent COVID-19. Both conserved end residues are part of each CDR3. A D gene is named only where the DNA matches it firmly. The size entry is marked missing in some rows and otherwise reads once, few, many or a size class.

>NA|TRBD1|TRBV7-9|TRBJ2-5
TGTGCCAGCAGCTTAGGACAGGGACAAGAGACCCAGTACTTC
CASSLGQGQETQYF
>NA|TRBD2|TRBV11-3|TRBJ2-1
TGTGCCAGCAGCTTAGCGCGGGAGTACAATGAGCAGTTCTTC
CASSLAREYNEQFF
>NA|NA|TRBV6-5|TRBJ1-1
TGTGCCAGCAGTTACTTCCAGGGTACCACTGAAGCTTTCTTT
CASSYFQGTTEAFF
>NA|NA|TRBV30|TRBJ2-1
TGTGCCTGGAGTTCTGGAGTTGTGATGGATGAGCAGTTCTTC
CAWSSGVVMDEQFF
>NA|NA|TRBV25-1|TRBJ1-2
TGTGCCAGCAGTCAAGTCAGGGATGGCTACACCTTC
CASSQVRDGYTF
>NA|TRBD2|TRBV29-1|TRBJ2-7
TGCAGCGTTGAAGATTCCGGACTAGCGAACTACGAGCAGTACTTC
CSVEDSGLANYEQYF
>NA|TRBD1|TRBV24-1|TRBJ1-2
TGTGCCACCAGTGACCCCACAGGGGGCACCTATGGCTACACCTTC
CATSDPTGGTYGYTF
>NA|NA|TRBV7-8|TRBJ1-1
TGTGCCAGCAGCTTATTTAGGGAGTCAAACACTGAAGCTTTCTTT
CASSLFRESNTEAFF
>NA|NA|TRBV6-5|TRBJ2-1
TGTGCCAGCGGGCGCCCCACTGAGCAGTTCTTC
CASGRPTEQFF
>NA|TRBD1|TRBV28|TRBJ1-1
TGTGCCAGCATAGGGGACAGGAGGAACACTGAAGCTTTCTTT
CASIGDRRNTEAFF
>NA|TRBD1|TRBV11-1|TRBJ2-2
TGTGCCAGCAGCCGGACAGGGAACACCGGGGAGCTGTTTTTT
CASSRTGNTGELFF
>NA|TRBD1|TRBV19|TRBJ2-1
TGTGCCAGTAGCGGCCCGGGACAGGGTATCGATGAGCAGTTCTTC
CASSGPGQGIDEQFF
>NA|TRBD1|TRBV12-3/TRBV12-4|TRBJ2-5
TGTGCCAGCAGGACAGGGAAGGAGACCCAGTACTTC
CASRTGKETQYF
>NA|TRBD1|TRBV28|TRBJ1-2
TGTGCCAGCAGTTCTGACAGGGGCCAAGGCTACACCTTC
CASSSDRGQGYTF
>NA|NA|TRBV4-2|TRBJ1-5
TGTGCCAGCAGCCAAAACAGGAAGGGGCCCCAGCATTTT
CASSQNRKGPQHF
>NA|TRBD1|TRBV12-3/TRBV12-4|TRBJ1-5
TGTGCCAGCAGCCAGGGGGGTCAGCCCCAGCATTTT
CASSQGGQPQHF
>NA|TRBD1|TRBV19|TRBJ1-1
TGTGCCAGTAGTACGGACAGGGGGTGGAGGAACACTGAAGCTTTCTTT
CASSTDRGWRNTEAFF
>NA|TRBD1|TRBV5-4|TRBJ2-2
TGTGCCAGCAGCAAGGGACAGGGGGCAAGAATTAACACCGGGGAGCTGTTTTTT
CASSKGQGARINTGELFF
>NA|NA|TRBV5-8|TRBJ2-7
TGTGCCAGCAGCCTCGGGAGACAGACCTACGAGCAGTACTTC
CASSLGRQTYEQYF
>NA|NA|TRBV28|TRBJ2-6
TGTGCCAGCACCGTGGGGGGAGGGGCCAACGTCCTGACTTTC
CASTVGGGANVLTF
>NA|NA|TRBV9|TRBJ2-2
TGTGCCAGCAGCGTAGGACTTTTCGGGGAGCTGTTTTTT
CASSVGLFGELFF
>once|TRBD1|TRBV7-9|TRBJ2-5
TGTGCCAGCAGCTCAACAGGGGGTGCGACGCAAGAGACCCAGTACTTC
CASSSTGGATQETQYF
>NA|TRBD2|TRBV29-1|TRBJ2-7
TGCAGCGTCGACCCTAGCGGGAGCTACGAGCAGTACTTC
CSVDPSGSYEQYF
>NA|TRBD1|TRBV2|TRBJ2-2
TGTGCCAGCAGTACGGACAGGGGGGGCACCGGGGAGCTGTTTTTT
CASSTDRGGTGELFF
>once|TRBD1|TRBV24-1|TRBJ2-4
TGTGCCACCAGTGAGTCCGGGACAGGCTACATTCAGTACTTC
CATSESGTGYIQYF
>NA|TRBD1|TRBV6-5|TRBJ2-7
TGTGCCAGCAGTTATTCGACCTGGGGACAGGGAAACGAGCAGTACTTC
CASSYSTWGQGNEQYF
>NA|TRBD1|TRBV3-1/TRBV3-2|TRBJ1-6
TGTGCCAGCAGCCAGGGACAGAAAAATTCACCCCTCCACTTT
CASSQGQKNSPLHF
>NA|NA|TRBV6-2/TRBV6-3|TRBJ1-6
TGTGCCAGCAGTTCCCTTTATTCACCCCTCCACTTT
CASSSLYSPLHF
>NA|TRBD2|TRBV12-3/TRBV12-4|TRBJ2-7
TGTGCCAGCAGCACTAGCGTCTACGAGCAGTACTTC
CASSTSVYEQYF
>NA|NA|TRBV9|TRBJ2-3
TGTGCCAGCAGCCCCACTGAGGATACGCAGTATTTT
CASSPTEDTQYF
>NA|TRBD1|TRBV28|TRBJ1-1
TGTGCCAGCAGTCGTGGACAGGGAGGTAGTGCTTTCTTT
CASSRGQGGSAFF
>NA|TRBD1|TRBV30|TRBJ1-5
TGTGCCTGGAGTGTGGGACAGGGCAATCAGCCCCAGCATTTT
CAWSVGQGNQPQHF
>NA|NA|TRBV30|TRBJ1-1
TGTGCCTGGAGCGCGCGGAACACTGAAGCTTTCTTT
CAWSARNTEAFF
>NA|TRBD2|TRBV3-1/TRBV3-2|TRBJ2-3
TGTGCCAGCAGCCCCGGGAGGGAACCAGATACGCAGTATTTT
CASSPGREPDTQYF
>once|TRBD1|TRBV7-9|TRBJ1-5
TGTGCCAGCAGCTACGGACAGGGGGCTGTTCAGCCCCAGCATTTT
CASSYGQGAVQPQHF
>NA|NA|TRBV9|TRBJ2-1
TGTGCCAGCAGCGTACATACCCGGGAGAATGAGCAGTTCTTC
CASSVHTRENEQFF
>NA|NA|TRBV24-1|TRBJ2-1
TGTGCCACCAGTGATGCGTCCCGGGACATCTGGTTCTTC
CATSDASRDIWFF
>NA|TRBD1|TRBV30|TRBJ1-2
TGTGCCTGGAGTCGGACAGGGGGGCCCTATGGCTACACCTTC
CAWSRTGGPYGYTF
>NA|TRBD1|TRBV24-1|TRBJ2-2
TGTGCCACCAGTGATCATATTACAGGGGCGGACACCGGGGAGCTGTTTTTT
CATSDHITGADTGELFF